Shown below are 20 T cell receptor beta chains from a single sample sequenced in a study of radiotherapy plus CTLA-4 blockade in lung cancer. Clones were sequenced by immunoSEQ multiplex PCR, and TCRdb holds only the in-frame ones, with some missing. The table includes approximately 49,000 clones, roughly 81% detected once. The sample consisted of peripheral blood, taken from a patient treated with radiotherapy plus ipilimumab. The receptor source for this set is a human donor with non-small cell lung cancer whose response to radiotherapy plus ipilimumab could not be evaluated.

The J gene is TRBJ2-7, the V gene TRBV28; D unresolved. V was trimmed by 1 base and J by 0 bases, leaving 10 bases between them. Per germline, CDR1 MDHEN and CDR2 SYDVKM. There are 15 residues in the CDR3. CDR3 residues: CASSLSVPASYEQYF. CDR3 coding DNA: TGTGCCAGCAGTTTATCAGTCCCTGCCTCCTACGAGCAGTACTTC.

This clone was recorded a few times. J is TRBJ2-2 and V is TRBV19; TRBD2 matches at 10 bases. The junction had 9 bases not matched to a gene; V was cut back by 7 bases and J by 7 bases. The CDR3 spans 15 residues. Per germline, CDR1 LNHDA and CDR2 SQIVND (reference sequence). CDR3 region: CASTHPLAGVGELFF. CDR3 coding DNA: TGTGCCAGTACCCATCCCCTAGCGGGAGTCGGGGAGCTGTTTTTT.

The V call is TRBV23-1, the J call TRBJ1-2, with D possibly being TRBD1 (6 bases). TRBV23-1 is assigned to the ORF class and has an uncertain function. The CDR3 contains 16 residues. The ends were cut back, 5 bases at V and 5 bases at J, with 21 bases in the middle. CDR3 loop: CASSWNYGGAVYGYTF. The CDR3 DNA follows: TGCGCCAGCAGTTGGAATTATGGGGGGGCTGTGTATGGCTACACCTTC.

The chain couples TRBV27 to TRBJ2-7; 8 nucleotides align to TRBD2. V trimming: 7 bases; J trimming: 4 bases; junction bases outside the gene matches: 9. The CDR3 totals 14 residues. Germline assignment: CDR1 MNHEY and CDR2 SMNVEV (reference sequence). CDR3 loop: CASKESGRGYEQYF. The CDR3, as DNA: TGTGCCAGCAAGGAAAGCGGGAGAGGGTACGAGCAGTACTTC.

The chain couples TRBV28 to TRBJ1-3; the match to TRBD1 covers 7 bases. The CDR3 has 16 residues. V shed 2 bases and J 4 bases; nucleotides not matched to a gene: 8. Germline V gene sequence: CDR1 MDHEN, CDR2 SYDVKM. CDR3 in DNA: TGTGCCAGCAGTTTAAAGGCAGGGGGGTCGGGAAACACCATATATTTT. Its protein is CASSLKAGGSGNTIYF.

The rearrangement joins TRBV6-5 to TRBJ1-3; tentative D call: TRBD1 (5 bases). Trimming cost V 4 bases and J 0 bases, with 10 bases left between them. The CDR3 contains 15 residues. Germline V lookup: CDR1 MNHEY, CDR2 SVGAGI. The CDR3 DNA follows: TGTGCCAGCAGTTCCAGGGTGGACTCTGGAAACACCATATATTTT. Its translation: CASSSRVDSGNTIYF.

The chain has TRBV2 and TRBJ1-1; D is perhaps TRBD1 (6 bases). The germline CDR1 and CDR2 sequences are SNHLY and FYNNEI. The CDR3 has 15 residues. V lost 7 bases and J 4 bases, leaving 19 bases between the germline ends. CDR3 loop: CASIIKMGQTTEAFF. CDR3 in DNA: TGTGCCAGCATTATAAAAATGGGACAAACCACTGAAGCTTTCTTT.

This chain uses TRBV7-3 with TRBJ1-1; 10 bases align to TRBD1. The CDR3 extends over 14 amino acids. With V trimmed by 5 bases and J by 8 bases, 8 bases remained unmatched. Germline loops: CDR1 SGHTA, CDR2 FQGTGA. CDR3 bases: TGTGCCAGCAGCCTAGGGACAGGGGTTGGGGAAGCTTTCTTT. As protein: CASSLGTGVGEAFF.

By share, this clone ranks as medium-sized. V is TRBV28 and J is TRBJ1-4, with D uncertain. CDR3 length: 13 amino acids. The V gene's germline CDR1 is MDHEN and CDR2 SYDVKM. Trimming stripped 3 bases from V and 4 bases from J, with 6 bases between. The CDR3 region has the DNA TGTGCCAGCAGTTTGGCAGTTAATGAAAAACTGTTTTTT. This encodes CASSLAVNEKLFF.

The chain employs TRBV5-1 and TRBJ1-1, with TRBD1 as a possible D gene (5 bases). Germline V gene sequence: CDR1 SGHRS, CDR2 YFSETQ. Trimming pared 0 bases from V and 11 bases from J, leaving 8 bases between. This CDR3 comprises 11 residues. The CDR3 coding sequence is TGCGCCAGCAGCTTGGGACAGAGGGCTTTCTTT. This sequence encodes CASSLGQRAFF.

CDR3: CASSKLASLENEQFF. The CDR3 DNA reads as TGTGCCAGCAGCAAACTAGCGTCCCTCGAGAATGAGCAGTTCTTC. This chain links TRBV7-9 with TRBJ2-1, with TRBD2 matching over 7 bases. Germline CDR1 and CDR2: SEHNR and FQNEAQ (reference sequence). Unmatched junction bases numbered 11, after V lost 5 bases and J lost 7 bases. CDR3 length: 15 amino acids.

V usage is TRBV9 and J usage is TRBJ2-3, with D perhaps matching TRBD1 (6 bases). The CDR3 consists of 15 residues. Germline assignment: CDR1 SGDLS and CDR2 YYNGEE. Trimming left V 0 bases short and J 4 bases short, with 12 bases between. This CDR3 is CASSVGLGGADTQYF. The CDR3, as DNA: TGTGCCAGCAGCGTAGGGTTAGGGGGAGCAGATACGCAGTATTTT.

This clone showed up many times. V and J are TRBV5-4 and TRBJ2-1; a possible D gene is TRBD1 (5 bases). The germline CDR1 and CDR2 sequences are SGHNT and YYREEE (reference sequence). This CDR3 is built from 12 residues. Trimming pared 0 bases from V and 9 bases from J, leaving 7 bases between. CDR3 protein: CASSLGRGEQFF. The CDR3 DNA reads as TGTGCCAGCAGCTTGGGAAGGGGTGAGCAGTTCTTC.

The chain is built from TRBV19 and TRBJ1-5; 9 nucleotides match TRBD1. Germline CDR1 reads LNHDA; CDR2 reads SQIVND (reference sequence). The length of the CDR3 is 17 residues. V lost 5 bases to trimming and J lost 3 bases; unmatched junction nucleotides: 11. The CDR3 loop reads CASSFLPGQGTNQPQHF. The DNA for the CDR3 is TGTGCCAGTAGTTTTTTACCGGGACAGGGAACCAATCAGCCCCAGCATTTT.

The rearrangement uses TRBV25-1 and TRBJ2-1, with TRBD1 matching 8 bases. Germline CDR1 and CDR2: MGHDK and SYGVNS. This CDR3 spans 17 amino acids. After removal of 0 bases from V and 7 bases from J, the junction contained 11 bases not matched to a gene. For the CDR3, the DNA is TGTGCCAGCAGTGAATATATGGACAGGGCTGGGGGGAATGAGCAGTTCTTC. Protein sequence: CASSEYMDRAGGNEQFF.

The chain is built from TRBV9 and TRBJ1-5; 10 positions agree with TRBD1. After removal of 4 bases from V and 5 bases from J, the junction contained 6 bases not matched to a gene. In germline, CDR1 is SGDLS, CDR2 YYNGEE. The length of the CDR3 is 15 residues. CDR3 sequence reads: CASSQGGQGDQPQHF. As DNA, the CDR3 is TGTGCCAGCAGCCAAGGAGGACAGGGGGATCAGCCCCAGCATTTT.

V is TRBV6-6 and J is TRBJ1-1; no reliable D call. In germline, CDR1 is MNHNY, CDR2 SVGAGI (reference sequence). Deletions cut 0 bases from V and 1 base from J, with 9 bases between. The CDR3 has 15 amino acids. CDR3 amino acids: CASSYSTAANTEAFF. Here the CDR3 DNA reads TGTGCCAGCAGTTACTCAACTGCGGCGAACACTGAAGCTTTCTTT.

The V call is TRBV4-1, the J call TRBJ2-2, with 9 positions matching TRBD1. This CDR3 region has 16 residues. After removal of 4 bases from V and 5 bases from J, the junction contained 8 bases not matched to a gene. The germline gives CDR1 MGHRA, CDR2 YSYEKL. CDR3 loop: CASSPTGGAWTGELFF. Written as DNA, the CDR3 is TGCGCCAGCAGCCCCACAGGGGGCGCGTGGACCGGGGAGCTGTTTTTT.

This chain uses TRBV4-2 with TRBJ2-7; D is perhaps TRBD1 (6 bases). The CDR3 consists of 15 residues. V was shortened by 0 bases and J by 0 bases, with 9 bases between the two germline ends. Germline-derived CDR1 and CDR2 are LGHNA and YNFKEQ. The CDR3 DNA sequence: TGTGCCAGCAGCCAAGACGGGGACACCTCCTACGAGCAGTACTTC. This codes for CASSQDGDTSYEQYF.

This clone was seen just once. V gene TRBV6-5 combines with J gene TRBJ1-2; 9 nucleotides match TRBD1. The CDR3 loop spans 12 amino acids. Germline CDR1 and CDR2: MNHEY and SVGAGI. V lost 6 bases, J lost 6 bases, and 2 bases stayed unmatched. This chain's CDR3 is CASRRQGDGYTF. The CDR3 DNA is TGTGCCAGCAGAAGACAGGGGGATGGCTACACCTTC.